The 6 T cell receptor beta chains in this list originate from one sample, sequenced in a study of T cells in Graves' hyperthyroidism and ophthalmopathy. Amplified TCR beta CDR3 regions came from RNA transcripts. HTBI primers were employed in a first-round RT-PCR of the TCR CDR3. TCRdb processed the multiplex PCR reads anew with MiXCR; each CDR3 protein has one entry. This sample has around 760,000 distinct CDR3 sequences; under 45% occur once, and the top ten carry around 29%. Material: blood. The receptors derive from a woman between 35 and 50 years old with Graves' hyperthyroidism.

The chain couples TRBV7-2 to TRBJ1-6; D is possibly TRBD1 (6 bases). The germline CDR1 and CDR2 sequences are SGHTA and FQGNSA. The CDR3 extends over 15 amino acids. Trimming left V 5 bases short and J 9 bases short, with 17 bases between. The CDR3 DNA reads TGTGCCAGCAGCCCGGGGGCACAGGGTAGTTCACCCCTCCACTTT. It codes for CASSPGAQGSSPLHF.

This clonotype was seen repeatedly, ten times or more. V gene TRBV9 combines with J gene TRBJ1-6; possibly TRBD1 for D (5 bases). Trimming took 7 bases from V and 9 from J, leaving 17 bases between them. The CDR3 is 14 residues long. Germline V gene data show CDR1 as SGDLS and CDR2 as YYNGEE. The CDR3 reads CASRGGAGGSPLHF. DNA of the CDR3: TGTGCCAGCCGAGGTGGGGCCGGCGGTTCACCCCTCCACTTT. The full variable domain, completed using reference TRBV9 and TRBJ1-6, is DSGVTQTPKHLITATGQRVTLRCSPRSGDLSVYWYQQSLDQGLQFLIQYYNGEERAKGNILERFSAQQFPDLHSELNLSSLELGDSALYFCASRGGAGGSPLHFGNGTRLTVT.

The sample holds a few counts of this clonotype. The chain carries TRBV7-3 and TRBJ1-1; 7 nucleotides align to TRBD1. The CDR3 runs 16 residues. Germline V lookup: CDR1 SGHTA, CDR2 FQGTGA. V lost 5 bases and J lost 4; bases outside the gene matches: 13. CDR3 residues: CASSPLPLTGSTEAFF. The CDR3 bases are TGTGCCAGCAGCCCCCTACCCCTGACAGGGAGCACTGAAGCTTTCTTT.

In this sample, this clonotype turned up a few times. The chain uses TRBV12-3 or TRBV12-4 and TRBJ1-3; D possibly corresponds to TRBD1 (6 bases). The CDR3 is 14 amino acids. The ends were cut back, 7 bases at V and 7 bases at J, with 17 bases in the middle. The CDR3 DNA is TGTGCCAGCATCCGTTTGGGGGCATTTAACACCATATATTTT. It encodes CASIRLGAFNTIYF.

There are a few counts of this clonotype. This rearrangement joins TRBV12-3 or TRBV12-4 to TRBJ2-6; no clear D. The CDR3 sequence is 17 residues long. The V end was cut by 6 bases, the J end by 2 bases, with 17 bases between. CDR3 region: CASSPVRRVTGANVLTF. The CDR3 DNA sequence: TGTGCCAGCAGCCCCGTTCGAAGGGTAACTGGGGCCAACGTCCTGACTTTC.

The chain recombines TRBV5-1 with TRBJ2-2, with TRBD1 as a possible D gene (5 bases). Germline V gene data show CDR1 as SGHRS and CDR2 as YFSETQ. The CDR3 is made up of 15 amino acids. V lost 4 bases and J lost 6, with 16 bases in between. The CDR3 loop reads CASSHPGRGPGELFF. The CDR3 DNA reads TGCGCCAGCAGCCACCCAGGGCGCGGCCCCGGGGAGCTGTTTTTT. The complete variable domain, with remaining parts taken from reference TRBV5-1 and TRBJ2-2, reads KAGVTQTPRYLIKTRGQQVTLSCSPISGHRSVSWYQQTPGQGLQFLFEYFSETQRNKGNFPGRFSGRQFSNSRSEMNVSTLELGDSALYLCASSHPGRGPGELFFGEGSRLTVL.